Sequencing of this T cell receptor beta chain was carried out in a study of T cell responses to AZD1222 COVID-19 vaccine. Study-wide context: Samples with a second dose at about 4 or about 12 weeks were pooled together. Broader study findings: Among those given AZD1222, only 6 or 7 were seropositive at baseline. Spike-specific TCR breadth and depth both grew after two AZD1222 doses. A mostly white British donor set with more females was recruited, and clonal diversity was possibly underestimated.

TCRdb keeps only in-frame clones here, not all; method: immunoSEQ multiplex PCR. The table records over 150,000 clones, almost 90% of them present only once. As to this clone: The antigen remains undetermined.

The sequencing used peripheral blood, collected on day 0 of AZD1222 vaccination. The sequence was obtained from an adult in good health.

DNA for the CDR3: TGCGCCAGCAGCCAAGCGGGGGGGCCACATGAGCAGTTCTTC. Amino acid sequence: CASSQAGGPHEQFF. The genes are TRBV4-3 and TRBJ2-1; 8 bases are shared with TRBD2. The CDR3 runs to 14 residues. The ends lost 1 base at V and 8 bases at J; junction bases unmatched: 4. Germline V gene data show CDR1 as LGHNA and CDR2 as YSLEER.